These T cell receptor beta chains were read from a single sample in a study of shared clonotypes between healthy human individuals. Produced via immunoSEQ multiplex PCR; TCRdb's table is partial and in-frame only. Of more than 2 million clones in the sample, roughly 93% were seen once. Sequencing was done on a sample of naive CD8+ T cells from PBMCs. The receptor source for this set is a man between 18 and 35 years old in good health. Some clones in this sample may be carry-over from other donors' samples. The CDR3 runs from the conserved cysteine through the conserved F or W. D genes are given only for firm matches.

d_gene	v_gene	j_gene	CDR3nt	CDR3aa
NA	TRBV27	TRBJ2-7	TGTGCCAGCAGTGTCAGATCCCGTTCCTACGAGCAGTACTTC	CASSVRSRSYEQYF
NA	TRBV5-6	TRBJ2-7	TGTGCCAGCAGCTTGGGGGGTAGCCTGGAGCAGTACTTC	CASSLGGSLEQYF
TRBD1	TRBV29-1	TRBJ2-7	TGCAGCGTTGCAGGGGGCCGTGCCTACGAGCAGTACTTC	CSVAGGRAYEQYF
NA	TRBV27	TRBJ2-7	TGTGCCAGCAGTTTTGGCACGGACTACGAGCAGTACTTC	CASSFGTDYEQYF
TRBD2	TRBV9	TRBJ2-1	TGTGCCAGCAGCCCAGCGGGAGGGCCGCACAATGAGCAGTTCTTC	CASSPAGGPHNEQFF
NA	TRBV29-1	TRBJ2-1	TGCAGCGTTGGATCTAGAATAAGGGGCAATGAGCAGTTCTTC	CSVGSRIRGNEQFF
TRBD1	TRBV15	TRBJ1-4	TGTGCCACCAGCAGAGACAACAGGGGGCTCTTTAATGAAAAACTGTTTTTT	CATSRDNRGLFNEKLFF
NA	TRBV7-6	TRBJ2-2	TGTGCCAGCAGTTTGAGGAACACCGGGGAGCTGTTTTTT	CASSLRNTGELFF
NA	TRBV14	TRBJ2-7	TGTGCCAGCAGCCCTTTGACCTCTTCCGGGACCGACGAGCAGTACTTC	CASSPLTSSGTDEQYF
NA	TRBV27	TRBJ2-5	TGTGCCAGCAGCACCCGGGACTCCCAAGAGACCCAGTACTTC	CASSTRDSQETQYF